This T cell receptor beta chain was found in a study of beta chain features in type 1 diabetes. The CDR3 is 16 residues long. J gave up 5 bases and V 2 bases, and 5 bases lay outside the gene matches. The V gene's germline CDR1 is SGHTA and CDR2 FQGNSA. Study conclusions and caveats: Shorter TCRB CDR3s, moderately but significantly so, marked every one of the four CD4+ subsets in Type 1 diabetes patients. VDJ junctions in type 1 diabetes patients carried more deletions and fewer insertions.

Isolated RNA was reverse transcribed in full, so expressed TCRB transcripts were sequenced. Using immunoSEQ multiplex PCR, the repertoire was profiled, and TCRdb retains in-frame clones only, with some absent. This sample has some 360,000 clones, with around 10% found just once. A word on this clone: Its target is not known.

The clonotype comes from a man under 40 with type 1 diabetes. Sequenced input: central memory CD4+ T cells from blood. This sequence joins TRBV7-2 and TRBJ2-1, with TRBD2 identical over 11 bases. This CDR3 is CASSLLGLAGNNEQFF. CDR3 sequence (DNA): TGTGCCAGCAGCTTATTAGGACTAGCGGGTAACAATGAGCAGTTCTTC. Complete variable domain (other parts from reference TRBV7-2 and TRBJ2-1): GAGVSQSPSNKVTEKGKDVELRCDPISGHTALYWYRQSLGQGLEFLIYFQGNSAPDKSGLPSDRFSAERTGGSVSTLTIQRTQQEDSAVYLCASSLLGLAGNNEQFFGPGTRLTVL.